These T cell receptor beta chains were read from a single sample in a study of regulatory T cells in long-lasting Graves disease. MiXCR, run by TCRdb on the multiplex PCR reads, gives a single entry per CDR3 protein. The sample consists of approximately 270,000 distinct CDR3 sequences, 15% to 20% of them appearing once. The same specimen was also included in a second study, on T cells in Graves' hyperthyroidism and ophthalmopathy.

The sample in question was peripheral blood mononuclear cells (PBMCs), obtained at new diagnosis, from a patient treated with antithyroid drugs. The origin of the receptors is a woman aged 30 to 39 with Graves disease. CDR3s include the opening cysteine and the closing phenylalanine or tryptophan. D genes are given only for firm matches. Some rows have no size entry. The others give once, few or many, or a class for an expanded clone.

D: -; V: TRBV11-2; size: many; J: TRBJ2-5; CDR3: CASSLGTVIFETQYF; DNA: TGTGCCAGCAGCTTAGGGACAGTTATTTTCGAGACCCAGTACTTC
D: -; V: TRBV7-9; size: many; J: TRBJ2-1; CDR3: CASSLVPPTANNEQFF; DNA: TGTGCCAGCAGCTTAGTTCCTCCGACAGCAAACAATGAGCAGTTCTTC
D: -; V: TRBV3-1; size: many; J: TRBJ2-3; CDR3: CASSHQRRIKGDTQYF; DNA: TGTGCCAGCAGCCACCAAAGACGTATCAAGGGTGATACGCAGTATTTT
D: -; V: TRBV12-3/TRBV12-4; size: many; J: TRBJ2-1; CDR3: CASSVSSSSYNEQFF; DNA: TGTGCCAGCTCTGTGTCGTCCAGCTCCTACAATGAGCAGTTCTTC
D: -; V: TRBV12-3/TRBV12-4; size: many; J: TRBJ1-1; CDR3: CASSLAGRRKAEAFF; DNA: TGTGCCAGCAGTTTAGCCGGACGGCGGAAAGCTGAAGCTTTCTTT
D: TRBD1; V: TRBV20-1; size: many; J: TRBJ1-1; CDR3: CSAQDRGTEAFF; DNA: TGCAGTGCCCAAGACAGGGGCACTGAAGCTTTCTTT
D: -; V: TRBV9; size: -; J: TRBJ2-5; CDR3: CASSVGGGAGETQYF; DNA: TGTGCCAGCAGCGTAGGAGGGGGGGCCGGGGAGACCCAGTACTTC
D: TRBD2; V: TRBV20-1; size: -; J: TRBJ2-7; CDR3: CSAMPGGYYEQYF; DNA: TGCAGTGCTATGCCCGGGGGGTACTACGAGCAGTACTTC
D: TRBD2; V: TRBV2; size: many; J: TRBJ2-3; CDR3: CASIAGGGTDTQYF; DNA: TGTGCCAGCATTGCGGGGGGCGGCACAGATACGCAGTATTTT
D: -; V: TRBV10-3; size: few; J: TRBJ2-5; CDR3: CAISEKLETQYF; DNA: TGTGCCATCAGTGAAAAGCTAGAGACCCAGTACTTC
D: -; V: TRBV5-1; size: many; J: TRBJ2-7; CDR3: CASSEITLGQGTYEQYF; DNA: TGCGCCAGCAGCGAGATTACTCTTGGACAAGGAACCTACGAGCAGTACTTC
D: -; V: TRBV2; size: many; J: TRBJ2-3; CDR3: CASNGGLADTQYF; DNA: TGTGCCAGCAATGGGGGGTTGGCAGATACGCAGTATTTT
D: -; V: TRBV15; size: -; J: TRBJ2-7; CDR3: CATSGGSTYEQYF; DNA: TGTGCCACCAGCGGGGGTTCGACCTACGAGCAGTACTTC
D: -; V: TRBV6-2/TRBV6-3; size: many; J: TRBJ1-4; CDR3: CASSELFELREIFEKLFF; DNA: TGTGCCAGCAGTGAATTATTCGAGCTTCGAGAGATATTCGAAAAACTGTTTTTT
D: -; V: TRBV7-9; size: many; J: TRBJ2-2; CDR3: CASSYGTVYTGELFF; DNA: TGTGCCAGCAGCTACGGCACAGTCTACACCGGGGAGCTGTTTTTT
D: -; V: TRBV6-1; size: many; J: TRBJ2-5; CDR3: CASSVKQGLYQETQYF; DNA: TGTGCCAGCAGTGTTAAACAAGGACTGTACCAAGAGACCCAGTACTTC
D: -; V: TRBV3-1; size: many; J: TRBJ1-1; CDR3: CASSQKGNTEAFF; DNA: TGTGCCAGCAGCCAGAAGGGGAACACTGAAGCTTTCTTT
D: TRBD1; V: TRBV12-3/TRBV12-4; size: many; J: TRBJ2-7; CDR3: CASGFQGAEQYF; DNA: TGTGCCAGCGGGTTTCAGGGGGCCGAGCAGTACTTC
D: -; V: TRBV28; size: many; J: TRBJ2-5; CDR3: CASSFNGGGETQYF; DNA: TGTGCCAGCAGTTTCAACGGGGGCGGAGAGACCCAGTACTTC
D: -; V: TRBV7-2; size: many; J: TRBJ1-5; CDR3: CASSRMGQPQHF; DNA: TGTGCCAGCAGCCGAATGGGGCAGCCCCAGCATTTT
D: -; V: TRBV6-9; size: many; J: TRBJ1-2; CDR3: CASSWDGQVVYTF; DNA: TGTGCCAGCAGTTGGGACGGCCAAGTCGTCTACACCTTC
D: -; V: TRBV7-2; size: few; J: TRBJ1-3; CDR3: CASSYSKGRGNTIYF; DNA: TGTGCCAGCAGTTACTCAAAGGGCCGCGGAAACACCATATATTTT
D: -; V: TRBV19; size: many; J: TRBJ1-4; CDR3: CASSITAGWDEKLFF; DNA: TGTGCCAGTAGTATAACGGCAGGGTGGGATGAAAAACTGTTTTTT
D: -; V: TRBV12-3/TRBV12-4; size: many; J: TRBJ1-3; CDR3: CATNSGSGNTIYF; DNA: TGTGCCACCAATTCGGGGTCCGGAAACACCATATATTTT
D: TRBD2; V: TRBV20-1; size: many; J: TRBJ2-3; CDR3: CSARVGTSGGAGTQYF; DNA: TGCAGTGCTAGAGTAGGGACTAGCGGGGGGGCAGGCACGCAGTATTTT
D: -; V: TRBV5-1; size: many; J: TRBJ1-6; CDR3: CASSWTDRSGSPLHF; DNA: TGTGCCAGCAGCTGGACGGACAGAAGTGGCTCACCCCTCCACTTT
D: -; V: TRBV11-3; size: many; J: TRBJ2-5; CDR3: CASSLNLMETQYF; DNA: TGTGCCAGCAGCTTAAATTTGATGGAGACCCAGTACTTC
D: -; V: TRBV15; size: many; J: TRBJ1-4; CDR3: CATSRDPREVEKLFF; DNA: TGTGCCACCAGCAGAGATCCCAGGGAAGTAGAAAAACTGTTTTTT
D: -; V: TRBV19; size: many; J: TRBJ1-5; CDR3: CASSELQGYSNQPQHF; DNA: TGTGCCAGTAGTGAACTACAGGGATATAGCAATCAGCCCCAGCATTTT
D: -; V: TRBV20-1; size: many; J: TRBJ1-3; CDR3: CSARETVDSGNTIYF; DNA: TGCAGTGCTAGAGAGACAGTCGACTCTGGAAACACCATATATTTT
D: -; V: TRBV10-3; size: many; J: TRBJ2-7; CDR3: CAISRESSYEQYF; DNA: TGTGCCATCAGCCGGGAGTCCTCCTACGAGCAGTACTTC
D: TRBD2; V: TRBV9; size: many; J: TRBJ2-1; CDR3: CASSDGLERGVYNEQFF; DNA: TGTGCCAGCAGCGACGGACTTGAGCGGGGGGTGTACAATGAGCAGTTCTTC
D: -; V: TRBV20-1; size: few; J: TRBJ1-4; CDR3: CSARDLSPSNEKLFF; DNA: TGCAGTGCTAGAGATTTATCTCCCAGCAACGAAAAACTGTTTTTT
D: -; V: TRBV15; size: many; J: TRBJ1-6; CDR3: CATSRVPRVGNSPLHF; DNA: TGTGCCACCAGCAGAGTTCCCAGGGTGGGTAATTCACCCCTCCACTTT
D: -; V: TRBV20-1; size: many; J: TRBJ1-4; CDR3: CSAKVSGEEKLFF; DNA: TGCAGTGCTAAGGTTTCCGGGGAAGAAAAACTGTTTTTT
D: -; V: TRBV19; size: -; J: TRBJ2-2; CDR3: CASSMGAADYTGELFF; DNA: TGTGCCAGTAGTATGGGGGCAGCGGATTACACCGGGGAGCTGTTTTTT
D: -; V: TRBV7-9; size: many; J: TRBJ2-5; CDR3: CASSPSRGKETQYF; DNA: TGTGCCAGCAGCCCAAGTCGGGGTAAAGAGACCCAGTACTTC
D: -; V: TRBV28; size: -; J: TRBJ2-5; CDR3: CASIGWGQETQYF; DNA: TGTGCCAGCATTGGATGGGGCCAAGAGACCCAGTACTTC
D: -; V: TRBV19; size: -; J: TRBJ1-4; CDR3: CAKGDTNEKLFF; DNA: TGTGCCAAGGGGGATACGAATGAAAAACTGTTTTTT
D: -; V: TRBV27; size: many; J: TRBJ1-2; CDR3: CASSFLSSDPEGYGYTF; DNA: TGTGCCAGCAGTTTCCTCTCGTCCGACCCGGAAGGCTATGGCTACACCTTC
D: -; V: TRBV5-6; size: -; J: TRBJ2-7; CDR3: CASSLIFGGASEQYF; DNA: TGTGCCAGCAGCTTGATTTTCGGGGGCGCTTCCGAGCAGTACTTC
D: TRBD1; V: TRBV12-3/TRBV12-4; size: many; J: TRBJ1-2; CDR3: CASSSGQDYGYTF; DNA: TGTGCCAGCAGCTCGGGACAGGACTATGGCTACACCTTC
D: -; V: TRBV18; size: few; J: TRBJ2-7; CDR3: CASSPGPIAGEQYF; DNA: TGTGCCAGCTCACCAGGACCGATCGCTGGCGAGCAGTACTTC
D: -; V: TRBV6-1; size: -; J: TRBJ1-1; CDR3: CASSRGGLRMGAVAFF; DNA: TGTGCCAGCTCCCGGGGGGGTCTTCGGATGGGGGCGGTAGCTTTCTTT
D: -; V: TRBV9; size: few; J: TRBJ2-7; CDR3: CASSVQGGTSYEQYF; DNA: TGTGCCAGCAGCGTTCAAGGGGGTACCTCCTACGAGCAGTACTTC
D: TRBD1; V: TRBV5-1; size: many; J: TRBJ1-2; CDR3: CASSTPERTGTANYGYTF; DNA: TGCGCCAGCTCTACCCCGGAGCGGACAGGGACCGCTAACTATGGCTACACCTTC
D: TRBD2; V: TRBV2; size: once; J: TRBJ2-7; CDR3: CASSEMRGGDGEQYF; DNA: TGTGCCAGCAGTGAGATGCGGGGGGGGGACGGGGAGCAGTACTTC
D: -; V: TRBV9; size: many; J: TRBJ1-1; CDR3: CASSPPHWDRTVGTEAFF; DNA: TGTGCCAGCAGCCCTCCCCATTGGGACCGTACCGTGGGCACTGAAGCTTTCTTT
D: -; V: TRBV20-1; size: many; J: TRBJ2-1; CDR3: CSARWQSNEQFF; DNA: TGCAGTGCTAGGTGGCAGTCCAATGAGCAGTTCTTC
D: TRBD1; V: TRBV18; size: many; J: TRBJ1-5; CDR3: CASSPDRGGQPQHF; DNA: TGTGCCAGCTCACCCGACAGGGGCGGTCAGCCCCAGCATTTT
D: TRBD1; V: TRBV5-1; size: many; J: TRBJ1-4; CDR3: CASSSGDRAEKLFF; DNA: TGCGCCAGCAGCTCCGGGGACAGAGCTGAAAAACTGTTTTTT
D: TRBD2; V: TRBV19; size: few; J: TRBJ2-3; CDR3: CASRLTSGGADTQYF; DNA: TGTGCCAGTAGATTGACTAGCGGGGGGGCAGATACGCAGTATTTT
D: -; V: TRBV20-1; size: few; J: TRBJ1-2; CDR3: CSATSLGGYTF; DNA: TGCAGTGCTACCTCCTTGGGGGGCTACACCTTC